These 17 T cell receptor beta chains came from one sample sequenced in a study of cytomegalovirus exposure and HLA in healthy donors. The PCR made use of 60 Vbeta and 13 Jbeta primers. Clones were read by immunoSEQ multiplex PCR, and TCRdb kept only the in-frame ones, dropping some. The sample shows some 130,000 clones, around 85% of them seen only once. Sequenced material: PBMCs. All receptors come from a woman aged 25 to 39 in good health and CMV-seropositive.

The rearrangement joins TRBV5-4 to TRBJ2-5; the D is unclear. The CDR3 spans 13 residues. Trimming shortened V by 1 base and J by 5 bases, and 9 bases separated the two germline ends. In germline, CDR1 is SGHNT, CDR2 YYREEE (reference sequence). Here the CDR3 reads CASSLSSVETQYF. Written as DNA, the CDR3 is TGTGCCAGCAGCTTGTCGTCGGTCGAGACCCAGTACTTC.

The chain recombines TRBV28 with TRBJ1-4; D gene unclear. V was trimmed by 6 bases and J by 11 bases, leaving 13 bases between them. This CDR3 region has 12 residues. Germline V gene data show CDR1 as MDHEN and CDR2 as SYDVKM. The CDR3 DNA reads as TGTGCCAGCAGCGCCCCGATCGGGAAACTGTTTTTT. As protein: CASSAPIGKLFF. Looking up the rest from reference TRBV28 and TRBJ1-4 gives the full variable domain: DVKVTQSSRYLVKRTGEKVFLECVQDMDHENMFWYRQDPGLGLRLIYFSYDVKMKEKGDIPEGYSVSREKKERFSLILESASTNQTSMYLCASSAPIGKLFFGSGTQLSVL.

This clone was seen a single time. The DNA of the CDR3 is TGTGCCAGCAGTGATGGACTTATCTCCTACGAGCAGTACTTC. Translation gives CASSDGLISYEQYF. The chain joins TRBV6-1 to TRBJ2-7, with D perhaps TRBD2 (5 bases). The CDR3 sequence is 14 residues long. Germline values: CDR1 MNHNS, CDR2 SASEGT. The V and J ends lost 3 bases and 0 bases respectively, with 9 bases between them.

CDR3 loop: CASSTGTGSQPQHF. The DNA for the CDR3 is TGTGCCAGCAGCACCGGGACAGGGAGTCAGCCCCAGCATTTT. The V and J genes are TRBV7-2 and TRBJ1-5; 9 bases are a match to TRBD1. The V gene's germline CDR1 is SGHTA and CDR2 FQGNSA. V was clipped by 5 bases and J by 6 bases; unmatched bases: 5. The CDR3 runs to 14 residues.

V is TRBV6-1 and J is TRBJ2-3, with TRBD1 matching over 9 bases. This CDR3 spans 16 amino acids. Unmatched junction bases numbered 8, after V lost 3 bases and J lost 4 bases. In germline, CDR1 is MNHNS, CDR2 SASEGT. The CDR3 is CASSDRGTGTPDTQYF. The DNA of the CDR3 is TGTGCCAGCAGTGATAGGGGGACAGGGACCCCAGATACGCAGTATTTT.

The CDR3 region is CASSDPSGGANQYF. The CDR3 DNA sequence: TGCGCCAGCAGCGACCCTAGCGGGGGGGCGAATCAGTACTTC. V usage is TRBV5-1 and J usage is TRBJ2-4; TRBD2 matches at 12 bases. Germline V CDR1 and CDR2: SGHRS, YFSETQ. J lost 12 bases, V lost 4 bases, and 8 bases had no gene match. The CDR3 extends over 14 amino acids. Based on the CDR3 plus reference TRBV5-1 and TRBJ2-4, the full variable domain is KAGVTQTPRYLIKTRGQQVTLSCSPISGHRSVSWYQQTPGQGLQFLFEYFSETQRNKGNFPGRFSGRQFSNSRSEMNVSTLELGDSALYLCASSDPSGGANQYFGAGTRLSVL.

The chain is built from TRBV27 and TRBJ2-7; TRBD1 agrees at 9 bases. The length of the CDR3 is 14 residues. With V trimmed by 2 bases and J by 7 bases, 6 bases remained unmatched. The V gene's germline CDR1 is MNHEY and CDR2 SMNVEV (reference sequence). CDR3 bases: TGTGCCAGCAGTTTAGGGACCGGGACAGGGGAGCAGTACTTC. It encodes CASSLGTGTGEQYF.

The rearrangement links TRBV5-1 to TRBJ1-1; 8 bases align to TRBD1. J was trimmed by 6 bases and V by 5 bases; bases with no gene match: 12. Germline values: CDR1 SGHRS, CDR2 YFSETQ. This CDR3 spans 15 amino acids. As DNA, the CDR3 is TGCGCCAGCAGGTTTGTCGGACAGGGACAGGCTGAAGCTTTCTTT. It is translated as CASRFVGQGQAEAFF. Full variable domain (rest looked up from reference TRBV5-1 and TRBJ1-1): KAGVTQTPRYLIKTRGQQVTLSCSPISGHRSVSWYQQTPGQGLQFLFEYFSETQRNKGNFPGRFSGRQFSNSRSEMNVSTLELGDSALYLCASRFVGQGQAEAFFGQGTRLTVV.

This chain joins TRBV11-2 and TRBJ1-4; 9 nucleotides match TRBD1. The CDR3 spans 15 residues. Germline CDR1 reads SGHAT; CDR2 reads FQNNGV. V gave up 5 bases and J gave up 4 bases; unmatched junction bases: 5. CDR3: CASSAGQGSNEKLFF. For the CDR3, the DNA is TGTGCCAGCAGCGCGGGACAGGGAAGTAATGAAAAACTGTTTTTT.

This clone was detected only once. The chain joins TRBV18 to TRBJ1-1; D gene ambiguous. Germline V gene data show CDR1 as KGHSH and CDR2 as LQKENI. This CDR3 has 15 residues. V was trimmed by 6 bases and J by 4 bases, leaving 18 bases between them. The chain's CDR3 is CASSRPPGEGTEAFF. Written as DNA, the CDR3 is TGTGCCAGCTCCCGACCCCCCGGCGAGGGCACTGAAGCTTTCTTT.

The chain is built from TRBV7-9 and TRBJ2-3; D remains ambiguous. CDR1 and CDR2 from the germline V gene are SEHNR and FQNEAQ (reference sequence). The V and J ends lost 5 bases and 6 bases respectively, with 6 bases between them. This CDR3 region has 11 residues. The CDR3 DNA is TGTGCCAGCAGCCGTGTGGATACGCAGTATTTT. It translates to CASSRVDTQYF.

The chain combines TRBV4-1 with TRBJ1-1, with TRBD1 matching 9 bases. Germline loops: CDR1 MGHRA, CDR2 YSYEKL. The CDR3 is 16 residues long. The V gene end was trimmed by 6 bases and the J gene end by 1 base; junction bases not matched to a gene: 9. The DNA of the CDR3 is TGCGCCAGCAGGGGAAGGACAGGGGACGCGAACACTGAAGCTTTCTTT. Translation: CASRGRTGDANTEAFF.

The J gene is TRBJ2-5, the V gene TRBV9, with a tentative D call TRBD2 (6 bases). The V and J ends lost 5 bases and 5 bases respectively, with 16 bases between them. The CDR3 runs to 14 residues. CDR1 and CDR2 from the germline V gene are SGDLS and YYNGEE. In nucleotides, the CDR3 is TGTGCCAGCAGTGCAGGAGGGACCGGGGAGACCCAGTACTTC. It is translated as CASSAGGTGETQYF. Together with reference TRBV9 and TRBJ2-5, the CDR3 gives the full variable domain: DSGVTQTPKHLITATGQRVTLRCSPRSGDLSVYWYQQSLDQGLQFLIQYYNGEERAKGNILERFSAQQFPDLHSELNLSSLELGDSALYFCASSAGGTGETQYFGPGTRLLVL.

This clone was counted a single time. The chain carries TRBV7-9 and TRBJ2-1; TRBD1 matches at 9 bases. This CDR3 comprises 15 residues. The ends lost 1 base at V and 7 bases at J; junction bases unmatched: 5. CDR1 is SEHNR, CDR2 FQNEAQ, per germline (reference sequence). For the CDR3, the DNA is TGTGCCAGCAGCTTAGGGGGACAGGGTTGGAATGAGCAGTTCTTC. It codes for CASSLGGQGWNEQFF.

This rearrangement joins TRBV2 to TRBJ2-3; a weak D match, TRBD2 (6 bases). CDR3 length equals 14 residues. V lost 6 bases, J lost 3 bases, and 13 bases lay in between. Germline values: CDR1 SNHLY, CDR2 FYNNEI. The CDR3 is CASSPHLATDTQYF. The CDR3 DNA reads TGTGCCAGCAGCCCCCATCTAGCGACAGATACGCAGTATTTT. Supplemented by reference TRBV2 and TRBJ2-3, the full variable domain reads EPEVTQTPSHQVTQMGQEVILRCVPISNHLYFYWYRQILGQKVEFLVSFYNNEISEKSEIFDDQFSVERPDGSNFTLKIRSTKLEDSAMYFCASSPHLATDTQYFGPGTRLTVL.

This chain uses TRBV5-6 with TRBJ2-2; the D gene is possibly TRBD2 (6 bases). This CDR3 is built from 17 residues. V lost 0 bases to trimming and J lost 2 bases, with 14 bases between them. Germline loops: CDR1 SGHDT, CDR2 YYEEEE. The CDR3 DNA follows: TGTGCCAGCAGCTTGGTGGAGGGATCTTTAAACACCGGGGAGCTGTTTTTT. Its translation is CASSLVEGSLNTGELFF.

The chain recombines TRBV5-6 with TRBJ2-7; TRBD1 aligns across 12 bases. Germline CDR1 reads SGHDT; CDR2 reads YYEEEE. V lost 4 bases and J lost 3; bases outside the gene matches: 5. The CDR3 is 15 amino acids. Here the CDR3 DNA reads TGTGCCAGCAGCACTGGGACAGGGGGCTACTACGAGCAGTACTTC. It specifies CASSTGTGGYYEQYF.